The 17 T cell receptor beta chains below were found in one sample sequenced in a study of beta chain features in type 1 diabetes. Findings and caveats of the study: Researchers report that Type 1 diabetes patients had moderately but significantly shorter TCRB CDR3s across all four CD4+ subsets.

Reverse transcribing all isolated RNA meant expressed TCRB transcripts were sequenced. The method was immunoSEQ multiplex PCR; TCRdb's version includes in-frame clones alone and lacks a portion of them. The sample holds fewer than 350,000 clones; over 12% are singletons and the top ten take 0.015% to 0.017%. These TCRs are of unknown antigen specificity. Sequenced input: naive CD4+ T cells from blood. The source is a man aged 18 to 29 with type 1 diabetes.

The chain is built from TRBV4-1 and TRBJ1-4; D might be TRBD1 (6 bases). Germline-derived CDR1 and CDR2 are MGHRA and YSYEKL. The CDR3 is made up of 16 amino acids. V gave up 1 base and J gave up 8 bases, with 17 bases separating them. The CDR3 sequence is CASSQAITGTPEKLFF. CDR3 coding DNA: TGCGCCAGCAGCCAAGCGATTACAGGGACGCCGGAAAAACTGTTTTTT.

The rearrangement uses TRBV19 and TRBJ1-1, with no clear D. V was pared by 5 bases and J by 4 bases, with 11 bases between. CDR3 length: 13 amino acids. Germline V gene lookup returns CDR1 LNHDA and CDR2 SQIVND (reference sequence). CDR3: CASSFRGSTEAFF. Written as DNA, the CDR3 is TGTGCCAGTAGTTTTCGTGGGAGCACTGAAGCTTTCTTT.

V usage is TRBV18 and J usage is TRBJ1-1; TRBD1 aligns across 7 bases. V was clipped by 2 bases and J by 4 bases; unmatched bases: 7. The CDR3 contains 15 residues. The germline gives CDR1 KGHSH, CDR2 LQKENI. The CDR3 coding sequence is TGTGCCAGCTCACCATGGGAACAGGGGATCACTGAAGCTTTCTTT. As protein: CASSPWEQGITEAFF. Variable domain in full (rest from reference TRBV18 and TRBJ1-1): NAGVMQNPRHLVRRRGQEARLRCSPMKGHSHVYWYRQLPEEGLKFMVYLQKENIIDESGMPKERFSAEFPKEGPSILRIQQVVRGDSAAYFCASSPWEQGITEAFFGQGTRLTVV.

This clone occurred a few times. The chain combines TRBV4-1 with TRBJ1-3, with D possibly being TRBD1 (6 bases). V was shortened by 5 bases and J by 3 bases, with 11 bases between the two germline ends. This CDR3 comprises 14 residues. Germline loops: CDR1 MGHRA, CDR2 YSYEKL. The CDR3 protein is CASSAGTHGNTIYF. CDR3 bases: TGCGCCAGCAGCGCCGGGACACATGGAAACACCATATATTTT.

In this sample, this clone turned up a few times. This sequence joins TRBV29-1 and TRBJ1-3; D call uncertain. CDR3 length: 15 amino acids. Trimming removed 4 bases from V and 2 bases from J, with 15 bases in between. Germline loops: CDR1 SQVTM, CDR2 ANQGSEA. The CDR3: CSVGFSGRAGNTIYF. The DNA of the CDR3 is TGCAGCGTTGGGTTCTCCGGGCGGGCTGGAAACACCATATATTTT.

This clone appeared a few times. The CDR3 is CAWSLGTRINQPQHF. CDR3 nucleotide sequence: TGTGCCTGGAGTCTCGGGACACGGATCAATCAGCCCCAGCATTTT. V and J are TRBV30 and TRBJ1-5; D possibly corresponds to TRBD1 (6 bases). CDR3 length: 15 amino acids. CDR1 is GTSNPN, CDR2 SVGIG, per germline (reference sequence). V lost 2 bases to trimming and J lost 3 bases, with 14 bases between them.

The chain links TRBV19 to TRBJ1-2; 7 positions match TRBD1. This CDR3 has 14 amino acids. Germline CDR1 is LNHDA and CDR2 is SQIVND (reference sequence). The ends lost 7 bases at V and 4 bases at J; junction bases unmatched: 9. CDR3 DNA sequence: TGTGCCAGTACCCGCGCAGGGGGTGGCTATGGCTACACCTTC. Residues: CASTRAGGGYGYTF.

The rearrangement joins TRBV11-2 to TRBJ1-6; a weak D match, TRBD1 (6 bases). The CDR3 spans 15 residues. Trimming took 5 bases from V and 8 from J, leaving 16 bases between them. CDR1 and CDR2 from the germline V gene are SGHAT and FQNNGV. CDR3 residues: CASSLKQGQDSPLHF. Here the CDR3 DNA reads TGTGCCAGCAGCCTGAAACAGGGTCAGGATTCACCCCTCCACTTT.

The rearrangement joins TRBV4-1 to TRBJ2-5; the match to TRBD1 covers 7 bases. Germline assignment: CDR1 MGHRA and CDR2 YSYEKL. This CDR3 region has 14 residues. Trimming removed 4 bases from V and 5 bases from J; junction bases left unmatched: 7. The CDR3 reads CASSRQGLKETQYF. In nucleotides, the CDR3 is TGCGCCAGCAGCCGACAGGGTCTGAAGGAGACCCAGTACTTC.

The chain uses TRBV7-6 and TRBJ2-3; 7 bases agree with TRBD2. The V and J ends lost 6 bases and 2 bases, in that order; junction bases with no gene match: 8. This CDR3 comprises 15 residues. From germline, CDR1 is SGHVS and CDR2 FNYEAQ. The CDR3 DNA reads TGTGCCAGCAGTTTACTAGCGCTTACCACAGATACGCAGTATTTT. Translation gives CASSLLALTTDTQYF.

The chain links TRBV18 to TRBJ2-7; 7 positions agree with TRBD1. Trimming cost V 3 bases and J 3 bases; bases outside gene matches: 8. The germline V gene encodes CDR1 KGHSH and CDR2 LQKENI. The length of the CDR3 is 15 residues. CDR3 DNA: TGTGCCAGCTCACCTCCGAACAGGGGACGCTACGAGCAGTACTTC. Translated, it gives CASSPPNRGRYEQYF. The full variable domain, its missing parts supplied by reference TRBV18 and TRBJ2-7, is NAGVMQNPRHLVRRRGQEARLRCSPMKGHSHVYWYRQLPEEGLKFMVYLQKENIIDESGMPKERFSAEFPKEGPSILRIQQVVRGDSAAYFCASSPPNRGRYEQYFGPGTRLTVT.

This clone has only one observation. The chain recombines TRBV5-5 with TRBJ2-1; maybe TRBD2 (6 bases). From germline, CDR1 is SGHKS and CDR2 YYEKEE (reference sequence). V lost 4 bases and J lost 4, with 18 bases in between. This CDR3 comprises 16 residues. The CDR3 DNA reads TGTGCCAGCAGCCAATTCGGGGGACTGGAATACAATGAGCAGTTCTTC. It yields the protein CASSQFGGLEYNEQFF.

This clone has more than one count but fewer than ten. The rearrangement links TRBV28 to TRBJ1-2; 8 bases map to TRBD1. CDR3 length: 14 amino acids. CDR1 and CDR2 (germline): MDHEN, SYDVKM. V shed 5 bases and J 4 bases; nucleotides not matched to a gene: 6. The CDR3 is CASSPGGAGYGYTF. CDR3 nucleotide sequence: TGTGCCAGCAGTCCAGGGGGCGCTGGCTATGGCTACACCTTC.

This clone was seen a few times. The rearrangement uses TRBV30 and TRBJ2-7; weak D call: TRBD2 (5 bases). The V end was cut by 0 bases, the J end by 1 base, with 10 bases between. Germline CDR1 GTSNPN, CDR2 SVGIG (reference sequence). The CDR3 sequence is 14 residues long. The CDR3, as DNA: TGTGCCTGGAGTGTAGGGTCGGGGTCCTACGAGCAGTACTTC. It is translated as CAWSVGSGSYEQYF.

This rearrangement joins TRBV19 to TRBJ2-6; 8 bases are shared with TRBD1. The V and J ends lost 6 bases and 0 bases, in that order; junction bases with no gene match: 1. The CDR3 spans 15 residues. CDR1 is LNHDA and CDR2 is SQIVND in the germline V gene (reference sequence). CDR3 bases: TGTGCCAGTAGCGGACAGGGCTCTGGGGCCAACGTCCTGACTTTC. It specifies CASSGQGSGANVLTF.

V is TRBV18 and J is TRBJ2-2; 9 bases are a match to TRBD1. The CDR3 loop spans 16 amino acids. Germline loops: CDR1 KGHSH, CDR2 LQKENI. V was clipped by 2 bases and J by 3 bases; unmatched bases: 4. For the CDR3, the DNA is TGTGCCAGCTCACCAAGGGGACAGGGACACACCGGGGAGCTGTTTTTT. Protein product: CASSPRGQGHTGELFF.

The V gene is TRBV5-1, the J gene TRBJ1-2; possibly TRBD1 for D (5 bases). V was shortened by 4 bases and J by 6 bases, with 13 bases between the two germline ends. Germline CDR1 reads SGHRS; CDR2 reads YFSETQ. This CDR3 has 13 amino acids. The DNA of the CDR3 is TGCGCCAGCAGCCCCGGAGGGGCCCATGGCTACACCTTC. This codes for CASSPGGAHGYTF.